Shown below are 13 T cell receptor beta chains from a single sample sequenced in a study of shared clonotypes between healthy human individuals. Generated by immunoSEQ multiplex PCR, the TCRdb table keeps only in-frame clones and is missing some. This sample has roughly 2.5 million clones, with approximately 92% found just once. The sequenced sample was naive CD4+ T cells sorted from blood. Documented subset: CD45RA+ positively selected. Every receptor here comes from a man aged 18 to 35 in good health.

CDR3 nucleotides: TGCGCCAGCAGTGAGTCCCCCTCTTTGGGTCGGAACACTGAAGCTTTCTTT. It translates to CASSESPSLGRNTEAFF. The gene calls are TRBV10-1 and TRBJ1-1; no reliable D call. V shed 0 bases and J shed 1 base, with 15 bases lying between them. The CDR3 is made up of 17 amino acids. Germline CDR1 is WNHNN and CDR2 is SYGVQD (reference sequence).

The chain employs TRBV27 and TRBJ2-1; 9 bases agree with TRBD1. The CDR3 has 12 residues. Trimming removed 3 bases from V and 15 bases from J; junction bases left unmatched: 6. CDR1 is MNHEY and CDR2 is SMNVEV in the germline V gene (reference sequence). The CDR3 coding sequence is TGTGCCAGCAGTTTGGCCGGACAGGGGTTGTTCTTC. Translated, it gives CASSLAGQGLFF.

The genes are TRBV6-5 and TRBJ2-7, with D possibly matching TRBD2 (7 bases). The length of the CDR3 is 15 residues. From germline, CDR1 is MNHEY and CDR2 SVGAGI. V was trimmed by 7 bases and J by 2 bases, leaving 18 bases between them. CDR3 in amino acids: CASTRTPGGPYEQYF. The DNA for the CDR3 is TGTGCCAGCACTCGAACCCCCGGGGGGCCCTACGAGCAGTACTTC.

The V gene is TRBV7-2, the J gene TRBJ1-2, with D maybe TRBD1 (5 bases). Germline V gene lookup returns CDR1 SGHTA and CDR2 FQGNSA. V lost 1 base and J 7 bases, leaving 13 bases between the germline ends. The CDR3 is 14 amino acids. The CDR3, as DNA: TGTGCCAGCAGCTTAGAAGGCAGGGATTTTGGCTACACCTTC. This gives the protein CASSLEGRDFGYTF. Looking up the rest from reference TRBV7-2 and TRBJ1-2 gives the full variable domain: GAGVSQSPSNKVTEKGKDVELRCDPISGHTALYWYRQSLGQGLEFLIYFQGNSAPDKSGLPSDRFSAERTGGSVSTLTIQRTQQEDSAVYLCASSLEGRDFGYTFGSGTRLTVV.

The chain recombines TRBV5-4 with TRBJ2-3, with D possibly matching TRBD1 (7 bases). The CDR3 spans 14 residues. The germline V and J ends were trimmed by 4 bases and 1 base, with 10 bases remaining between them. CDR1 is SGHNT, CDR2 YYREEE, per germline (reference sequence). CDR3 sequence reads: CASSRGTGTDTQYF. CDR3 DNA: TGTGCCAGCAGCCGCGGGACAGGCACAGATACGCAGTATTTT.

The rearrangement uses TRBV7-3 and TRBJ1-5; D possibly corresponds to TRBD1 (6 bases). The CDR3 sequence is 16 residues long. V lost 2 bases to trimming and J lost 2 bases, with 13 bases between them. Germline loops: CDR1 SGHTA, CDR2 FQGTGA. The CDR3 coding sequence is TGTGCCAGCAGCTTATCCGGGGGCCCAGGCAATCAGCCCCAGCATTTT. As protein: CASSLSGGPGNQPQHF.

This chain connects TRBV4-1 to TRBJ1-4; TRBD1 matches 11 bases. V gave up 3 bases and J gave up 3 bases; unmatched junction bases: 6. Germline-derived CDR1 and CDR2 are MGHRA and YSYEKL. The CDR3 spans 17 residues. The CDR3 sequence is CASSHRTGGLSNEKLFF. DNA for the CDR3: TGCGCCAGCAGCCATAGGACAGGGGGCTTGTCTAATGAAAAACTGTTTTTT.

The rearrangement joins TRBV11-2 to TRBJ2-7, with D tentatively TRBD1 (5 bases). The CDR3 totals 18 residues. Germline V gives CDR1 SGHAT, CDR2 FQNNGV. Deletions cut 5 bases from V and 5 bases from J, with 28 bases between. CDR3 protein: CASSLISGAGSKSHEQYF. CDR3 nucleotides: TGTGCCAGCAGCCTAATATCTGGGGCCGGCTCGAAGTCCCACGAGCAGTACTTC.

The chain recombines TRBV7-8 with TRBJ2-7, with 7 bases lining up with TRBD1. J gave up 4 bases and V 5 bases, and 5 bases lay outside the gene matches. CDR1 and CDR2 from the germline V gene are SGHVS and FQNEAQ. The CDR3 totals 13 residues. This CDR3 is CASSPGQFYEQYF. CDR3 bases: TGTGCCAGCAGCCCGGGACAGTTTTACGAGCAGTACTTC. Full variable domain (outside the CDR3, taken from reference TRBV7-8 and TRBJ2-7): GAGVSQSPRYKVAKRGQDVALRCDPISGHVSLFWYQQALGQGPEFLTYFQNEAQLDKSGLPSDRFFAERPEGSVSTLKIQRTQQEDSAVYLCASSPGQFYEQYFGPGTRLTVT.

CDR3 nucleotides: TGTGCCAGCAGCAGACAGGGGACCTCAACTAATGAAAAACTGTTTTTT. Protein product: CASSRQGTSTNEKLFF. The V gene is TRBV28, the J gene TRBJ1-4; 8 nucleotides line up with TRBD1. V was pared by 6 bases and J by 0 bases, with 6 bases of the junction left unmatched. CDR1 and CDR2 from the germline V gene are MDHEN and SYDVKM. The CDR3 spans 16 residues.

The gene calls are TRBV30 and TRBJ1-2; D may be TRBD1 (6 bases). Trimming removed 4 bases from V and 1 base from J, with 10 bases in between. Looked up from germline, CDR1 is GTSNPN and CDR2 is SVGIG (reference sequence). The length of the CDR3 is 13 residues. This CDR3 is CAWKGDINYGYTF. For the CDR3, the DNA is TGTGCCTGGAAAGGGGACATTAACTATGGCTACACCTTC.

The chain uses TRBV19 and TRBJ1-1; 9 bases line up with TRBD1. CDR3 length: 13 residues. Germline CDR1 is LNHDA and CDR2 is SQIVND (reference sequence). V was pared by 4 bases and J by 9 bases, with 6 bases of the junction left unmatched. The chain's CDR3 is CASSTLDRGKAFF. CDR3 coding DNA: TGTGCCAGTAGTACACTGGACAGGGGCAAAGCTTTCTTT.

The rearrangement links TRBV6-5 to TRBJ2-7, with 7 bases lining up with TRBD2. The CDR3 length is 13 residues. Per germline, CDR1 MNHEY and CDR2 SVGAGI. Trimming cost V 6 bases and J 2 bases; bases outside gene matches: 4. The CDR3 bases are TGTGCCAGCAGACGGGACTACACCTACGAGCAGTACTTC. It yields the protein CASRRDYTYEQYF.